The 23 T cell receptor beta chains below come from one sample, sequenced in a study of cytomegalovirus exposure and HLA in healthy donors. The PCR used 60 Vbeta and 13 Jbeta primers. Clones were sequenced by immunoSEQ multiplex PCR, and TCRdb holds only the in-frame ones, with some missing. The sample has under 200,000 clones, and its top ten clones hold approximately 0.72%. Sequences were obtained from PBMCs. The receptors originated from a woman between 18 and 29 years old in good health and CMV-seropositive.

V is TRBV11-3 and J is TRBJ2-7; 7 bases agree with TRBD2. The CDR3 runs to 15 residues. The J segment lost 3 bases and the V segment lost 4 bases, leaving 9 bases of the junction unmatched. Germline CDR1 and CDR2: SGHNT and YENEEA. The CDR3 loop is CASSSGLVESYEQYF. For the CDR3, the DNA is TGTGCCAGCAGCTCCGGACTAGTTGAAAGCTACGAGCAGTACTTC.

The gene calls are TRBV30 and TRBJ1-4; 7 bases line up with TRBD1. This CDR3 is built from 20 residues. Trimming cost V 2 bases and J 8 bases; bases outside gene matches: 26. CDR1 and CDR2 from the germline V gene are GTSNPN and SVGIG (reference sequence). CDR3 protein: CAWSSVNRGRVHPSQEKLFF. In nucleotides, the CDR3 is TGTGCCTGGAGTTCGGTTAACAGGGGCAGGGTTCACCCCTCACAGGAAAAACTGTTTTTT.

The CDR3 sequence: CASSLGGQIEKLFF. In DNA form, the CDR3 reads TGCGCCAGCAGCTTGGGGGGACAGATCGAAAAACTGTTTTTT. This chain connects TRBV5-1 to TRBJ1-4, with 7 bases aligning to TRBD1. V was clipped by 0 bases and J by 8 bases; unmatched bases: 4. The CDR3 loop spans 14 amino acids. From germline, CDR1 is SGHRS and CDR2 YFSETQ.

The chain employs TRBV11-3 and TRBJ2-3, with TRBD1 identical over 9 bases. After removal of 5 bases from V and 2 bases from J, the junction contained 5 bases not matched to a gene. CDR1 SGHNT and CDR2 YENEEA come from the germline V gene. The CDR3 covers 15 residues. CDR3 sequence: CASSPGQGNTDTQYF. CDR3 DNA sequence: TGTGCCAGCAGCCCCGGACAGGGGAACACAGATACGCAGTATTTT.

The chain combines TRBV16 with TRBJ2-5, with a weak D call TRBD2 (6 bases). The J call may be mistaken, given a closer DNA end match to TRBJ2-7. In germline, CDR1 is KGHSY, CDR2 FQNENV. This CDR3 is built from 15 residues. The CDR3 sequence is CASSQSRGISYEQYF. The CDR3 region has the DNA TGTGCCAGCAGCCAATCGCGGGGTATATCCTACGAGCAGTACTTC.

This chain joins TRBV6-6 and TRBJ2-1, with TRBD2 matching 11 bases. Germline V CDR1 and CDR2: MNHNY, SVGAGI (reference sequence). Trimming cost V 0 bases and J 2 bases; bases outside gene matches: 0. The CDR3 runs to 16 residues. The CDR3 is CASSYSSGRAYNEQFF. The CDR3 DNA follows: TGTGCCAGCAGTTACTCTAGCGGGAGGGCCTACAATGAGCAGTTCTTC.

CDR3 region: CASSQTPGTGAGTDTQYF. In DNA form, the CDR3 reads TGCGCCAGCAGCCAGACCCCCGGGACAGGGGCCGGCACAGATACGCAGTATTTT. This chain connects TRBV4-1 to TRBJ2-3; 10 bases fit TRBD1. CDR1 is MGHRA and CDR2 is YSYEKL in the germline V gene. CDR3 length: 18 amino acids. The V and J ends lost 3 bases and 1 base, in that order; junction bases with no gene match: 10.

The chain employs TRBV2 and TRBJ1-3; D is possibly TRBD1 (6 bases). V was clipped by 6 bases and J by 7 bases, with 13 bases between them. This CDR3 has 13 amino acids. The V gene's germline CDR1 is SNHLY and CDR2 FYNNEI. Here the CDR3 reads CASRGGAENTIYF. The CDR3 DNA reads TGTGCCAGCAGGGGGGGGGCGGAGAACACCATATATTTT. Together with reference TRBV2 and TRBJ1-3, the CDR3 gives the full variable domain: EPEVTQTPSHQVTQMGQEVILRCVPISNHLYFYWYRQILGQKVEFLVSFYNNEISEKSEIFDDQFSVERPDGSNFTLKIRSTKLEDSAMYFCASRGGAENTIYFGEGSWLTVV.

The V gene is TRBV14, the J gene TRBJ2-7; the D is unclear. Germline CDR1 reads SGHDN; CDR2 reads FVKESK. This CDR3 is built from 14 residues. The V gene lost 4 bases and the J gene lost 0 bases, with 10 bases spanning the gap. CDR3 sequence: CASSPNYNSYEQYF. The DNA for the CDR3 is TGTGCCAGCAGCCCTAACTACAACTCCTACGAGCAGTACTTC. The full variable domain, in which reference TRBV14 and TRBJ2-7 provide the parts outside the CDR3, is EAGVTQFPSHSVIEKGQTVTLRCDPISGHDNLYWYRRVMGKEIKFLLHFVKESKQDESGMPNNRFLAERTGGTYSTLKVQPAELEDSGVYFCASSPNYNSYEQYFGPGTRLTVT.

The chain couples TRBV6-5 to TRBJ2-3; 11 nucleotides agree with TRBD2. The CDR3 has 15 amino acids. Germline V gene data show CDR1 as MNHEY and CDR2 as SVGAGI. The J segment lost 1 base and the V segment lost 6 bases, leaving 3 bases of the junction unmatched. CDR3 bases: TGTGCCAGCAGATTGGGACTAGCGGGCACAGATACGCAGTATTTT. It translates to CASRLGLAGTDTQYF.

The chain recombines TRBV29-1 with TRBJ1-5, with D unresolved. Germline CDR1 SQVTM, CDR2 ANQGSEA. The CDR3 has 13 amino acids. Deletions cut 4 bases from V and 2 bases from J, with 9 bases between. CDR3 protein: CSVGSSGNQPQHF. The CDR3 bases are TGCAGCGTTGGTTCCTCGGGCAATCAGCCCCAGCATTTT.

The rearrangement joins TRBV5-1 to TRBJ1-5; TRBD1 aligns across 8 bases. There are 14 residues in the CDR3. The germline V gene has CDR1 SGHRS and CDR2 YFSETQ. J lost 6 bases, V lost 4 bases, and 6 bases had no gene match. The CDR3 loop reads CASSADRGGQPQHF. Written as DNA, the CDR3 is TGCGCCAGCAGCGCCGACAGGGGCGGTCAGCCCCAGCATTTT.

This chain joins TRBV30 and TRBJ1-1, with TRBD1 matching 10 bases. Germline-derived CDR1 and CDR2 are GTSNPN and SVGIG (reference sequence). The length of the CDR3 is 12 residues. Trimming at V came to 7 bases and at J to 8 bases, leaving 7 bases not matched to a gene. The CDR3, as DNA: TGTGCCTTCCGGGACAGGGGAAGGGAAGCTTTCTTT. Translation gives CAFRDRGREAFF.

The J gene is TRBJ1-3, the V gene TRBV11-2; D is unresolved. Germline V gene lookup returns CDR1 SGHAT and CDR2 FQNNGV. This CDR3 is built from 14 residues. Trimming took off 1 base at V and 4 bases at J, with 8 bases between the two ends. The CDR3 DNA follows: TGTGCCAGCAGCTTAGCTCGGGTCGGAAACACCATATATTTT. Translated, it gives CASSLARVGNTIYF.

The rearrangement uses TRBV10-3 and TRBJ2-7; 7 nucleotides agree with TRBD2. Per germline, CDR1 ENHRY and CDR2 SYGVKD. The CDR3 consists of 14 residues. The V segment lost 2 bases and the J segment 7 bases; nucleotides outside the gene matches: 8. CDR3 nucleotides: TGTGCCATCAGTGAGGGAGGGAGGGCGGAAGAGCAGTACTTC. Protein: CAISEGGRAEEQYF.

The V call is TRBV29-1, the J call TRBJ2-3, with 7 bases matching TRBD1. V trimming: 7 bases; J trimming: 2 bases; junction bases outside the gene matches: 6. The CDR3 is 13 amino acids. Germline CDR1 SQVTM, CDR2 ANQGSEA. The CDR3 sequence is CSARQGNTDTQYF. In nucleotides, the CDR3 is TGCAGCGCCCGACAGGGAAACACAGATACGCAGTATTTT.

V is TRBV19 and J is TRBJ1-2, with D unclear. The CDR3 has 14 amino acids. The V and J ends lost 3 bases and 0 bases respectively, with 8 bases between them. Germline V gene sequence: CDR1 LNHDA, CDR2 SQIVND (reference sequence). The CDR3 region has the DNA TGTGCCAGTAGTATTAGCGTTGCTAACTATGGCTACACCTTC. Protein: CASSISVANYGYTF.

This chain's CDR3 is CASQTGYSYNEQFF. The CDR3 DNA follows: TGTGCCAGCCAGACAGGTTACTCCTACAATGAGCAGTTCTTC. This sequence joins TRBV2 and TRBJ2-1; the D gene is possibly TRBD1 (6 bases). The CDR3 extends over 14 amino acids. Germline CDR1 and CDR2: SNHLY and FYNNEI. Deletions cut 8 bases from V and 0 bases from J, with 11 bases between.

This rearrangement joins TRBV6-1 to TRBJ1-5; D might be TRBD1 (6 bases). The CDR3 sequence is 15 residues long. Trimming removed 0 bases from V and 6 bases from J, with 12 bases in between. Looked up from germline, CDR1 is MNHNS and CDR2 is SASEGT. The CDR3 loop is CASSEAGAPLQPQHF. The CDR3 DNA reads as TGTGCCAGCAGTGAAGCGGGGGCGCCCCTTCAGCCCCAGCATTTT.

This rearrangement joins TRBV5-8 to TRBJ2-7; 7 nucleotides agree with TRBD2. CDR1 and CDR2 (germline): SGHTS, YDEGEE. The CDR3 length is 13 residues. The J segment lost 3 bases and the V segment lost 6 bases, leaving 6 bases of the junction unmatched. The CDR3 protein is CASTSRGYYEQYF. The CDR3 bases are TGTGCCAGCACCTCGCGGGGGTACTACGAGCAGTACTTC.

V usage is TRBV11-3 and J usage is TRBJ2-3, with 9 bases aligning to TRBD2. V trimming: 5 bases; J trimming: 2 bases; junction bases outside the gene matches: 8. The CDR3 consists of 16 residues. Germline values: CDR1 SGHNT, CDR2 YENEEA. DNA of the CDR3: TGTGCCAGCAGCAAACGAGCGGGGGGACTCACAGATACGCAGTATTTT. It codes for CASSKRAGGLTDTQYF.

J is TRBJ1-2 and V is TRBV18; TRBD1 agrees at 7 bases. CDR3 length equals 15 residues. CDR1 and CDR2 from the germline V gene are KGHSH and LQKENI. Trimming at V came to 5 bases and at J to 2 bases, leaving 8 bases not matched to a gene. The CDR3 loop reads CASSSGGGENYGYTF. Here the CDR3 DNA reads TGTGCCAGCTCATCGGGAGGGGGCGAAAACTATGGCTACACCTTC. Full variable domain (rest looked up from reference TRBV18 and TRBJ1-2): NAGVMQNPRHLVRRRGQEARLRCSPMKGHSHVYWYRQLPEEGLKFMVYLQKENIIDESGMPKERFSAEFPKEGPSILRIQQVVRGDSAAYFCASSSGGGENYGYTFGSGTRLTVV.

V and J are TRBV11-3 and TRBJ2-7; D is perhaps TRBD1 (5 bases). Germline CDR1 reads SGHNT; CDR2 reads YENEEA. The CDR3 has 16 residues. V was shortened by 0 bases and J by 2 bases, with 14 bases between the two germline ends. The CDR3: CASSLDLTSRAYEQYF. Here the CDR3 DNA reads TGTGCCAGCAGCTTAGATCTCACTTCCAGGGCCTACGAGCAGTACTTC.